A few counts support the clone carrying this T cell receptor beta chain. Its antigen remains unidentified. The second PCR ran roughly 6 to 11 cycles with a sample-barcoded 5' primer and J-beta primers. With 12 random nucleotides, a template-switch adaptor tagged each individual cDNA molecule. Using its own MiXCR run on the 5' RACE reads, TCRdb lists one record per CDR3 protein. The sample consists of 1.5 million to 2 million distinct CDR3 sequences, less than 50% of them appearing once. The data originate from a study of blood T cells in healthy people across ages. General study points: Donor CMV status, an unknown factor, possibly confounded changes in expanded clonotypes.

Peripheral blood, 9.5 to 10 milliliters per donor, was collected. This CDR3 contains 16 residues. Trimming shortened V by 6 bases and J by 10 bases, and 24 bases separated the two germline ends. Per the germline V gene, CDR1 is KGHDR and CDR2 is SFDVKD. The sequencing input was blood. This TCR derives from a woman aged 40 to 50 in good health. V gene TRBV24-1 combines with J gene TRBJ2-1, with TRBD2 as a possible D gene (6 bases). The CDR3: CATSSVGPGEKAEQFF. The CDR3 DNA follows: TGTGCCACCAGTTCGGTGGGGCCGGGAGAAAAGGCCGAGCAGTTCTTC.